Shown below are 9 T cell receptor beta chains from a single sample sequenced in a study of cytomegalovirus exposure and HLA in healthy donors. Primers included in the PCR were 60 Vbeta and 13 Jbeta primers. Method: immunoSEQ multiplex PCR; TCRdb's copy keeps in-frame clones and lacks some. The sample holds approximately 84,000 clones, less than 80% seen once. The sequenced sample was PBMCs. These receptors were taken from a man aged 35-49 years in good health and CMV-seropositive.

This chain uses TRBV7-9 with TRBJ2-7; no definite D call. The germline V gene encodes CDR1 SEHNR and CDR2 FQNEAQ (reference sequence). The CDR3 sequence is 12 residues long. V lost 4 bases to trimming and J lost 3 bases, with 7 bases between them. CDR3: CASSSISYEQYF. CDR3 in DNA: TGTGCCAGCAGCTCCATCAGCTACGAGCAGTACTTC.

This rearrangement joins TRBV19 to TRBJ2-1, with 7 bases matching TRBD2. With V trimmed by 0 bases and J by 4 bases, 9 bases remained unmatched. This CDR3 contains 17 residues. Germline V gene sequence: CDR1 LNHDA, CDR2 SQIVND (reference sequence). The CDR3 loop reads CASSIDLKQGGYNEQFF. CDR3 nucleotide sequence: TGTGCCAGTAGTATAGATCTAAAGCAGGGAGGGTACAATGAGCAGTTCTTC.

The chain recombines TRBV5-1 with TRBJ2-7; 11 bases map to TRBD2. V lost 3 bases, J lost 7 bases, and 9 bases stayed unmatched. From germline, CDR1 is SGHRS and CDR2 YFSETQ. There are 15 residues in the CDR3. Written as DNA, the CDR3 is TGCGCCAGCAGCTCCGGAATAGCGGGAGGGGGAGAGCAGTACTTC. Its translation: CASSSGIAGGGEQYF.

The rearrangement links TRBV5-1 to TRBJ1-1; maybe TRBD1 (6 bases). Germline V gene sequence: CDR1 SGHRS, CDR2 YFSETQ. V lost 1 base and J lost 7, with 11 bases in between. The CDR3 is 13 residues long. The CDR3, as DNA: TGCGCCAGCAGCTTGTTAGGGGGATTTGAAGCTTTCTTT. Its translation: CASSLLGGFEAFF.

V usage is TRBV4-2 and J usage is TRBJ1-4; possibly TRBD1 for D (6 bases). V was pared by 4 bases and J by 7 bases, with 16 bases between. Germline CDR1 is LGHNA and CDR2 is YNFKEQ. The CDR3 loop spans 15 amino acids. The CDR3 region has the DNA TGTGCCAGCAGCCTAAATAGGGGGAGTGGTGAAAAACTGTTTTTT. Protein sequence: CASSLNRGSGEKLFF.

This clone appeared once. The chain employs TRBV2 and TRBJ1-5, with TRBD1 identical over 9 bases. Germline V gene sequence: CDR1 SNHLY, CDR2 FYNNEI. The CDR3 is made up of 16 amino acids. The J segment lost 1 base and the V segment lost 5 bases, leaving 6 bases of the junction unmatched. The CDR3 spells CASSQQGAGSNQPQHF. The CDR3 DNA reads TGTGCCAGCAGTCAACAGGGGGCTGGAAGCAATCAGCCCCAGCATTTT.

This clone was seen a handful of times. The chain combines TRBV25-1 with TRBJ1-5; weak D call: TRBD1 (5 bases). The CDR3 totals 15 residues. Germline CDR1 reads MGHDK; CDR2 reads SYGVNS. Trimming left V 1 base short and J 4 bases short, with 11 bases between. The CDR3 coding sequence is TGTGCCAGCAGTGAATCGGGGGTTCTTAATCAGCCCCAGCATTTT. Protein: CASSESGVLNQPQHF.

The chain couples TRBV7-6 to TRBJ2-7; 9 bases map to TRBD1. The CDR3 spans 15 residues. J lost 3 bases, V lost 0 bases, and 3 bases had no gene match. Germline CDR1 is SGHVS and CDR2 is FNYEAQ. The CDR3 sequence is CASSLAGTGIYEQYF. The CDR3 nucleotides read TGTGCCAGCAGCTTAGCCGGGACAGGGATCTACGAGCAGTACTTC.

The V and J genes are TRBV4-1 and TRBJ2-5; 15 bases are a match to TRBD2. The CDR3 sequence is 18 residues long. Germline V gene sequence: CDR1 MGHRA, CDR2 YSYEKL. V was pared by 1 base and J by 3 bases, with 6 bases of the junction left unmatched. CDR3 loop: CASSQGTSGGGRKETQYF. DNA of the CDR3: TGCGCCAGCAGCCAAGGGACTAGCGGGGGGGGAAGAAAAGAGACCCAGTACTTC.